This T cell receptor (beta chain) was observed in a study of tumor and adjacent non-tumor tissue in lung cancer. Study context: There were fewer than 15 adenocarcinoma, a couple of squamous cell carcinoma and 1 small cell lung cancer cases.

In the case of this clonotype: A read error may explain this, as a much larger clone is one base away.

Deletions cut 3 bases from V and 6 bases from J, with 8 bases between. Germline V gives CDR1 KGHDR, CDR2 SFDVKD. This CDR3 contains 13 residues. No cell sorting was done before RNA was extracted from the tissue. Distant lung tissue was collected more than 3 cm away from the tumor edge. The library came from three nested PCR rounds adapted from ARM-PCR protocols. TCRdb redid the calling of the multiplex PCR reads with MiXCR, one entry per CDR3 protein. The sample gives 60,000 to 70,000 distinct CDR3 sequences, 76% of which show up once; around 45% is in the top ten. This sequence was found in a man aged 60-69 years with non-small cell lung cancer. This sequence joins TRBV24-1 and TRBJ1-5, with D perhaps TRBD1 (6 bases). Sequenced sample: distant non-tumor lung tissue. The CDR3 DNA follows: TGTGCCACCAGTGATAGGGGGGTTCAGCCCCAGCATTTT. This translates into CATSDRGVQPQHF.